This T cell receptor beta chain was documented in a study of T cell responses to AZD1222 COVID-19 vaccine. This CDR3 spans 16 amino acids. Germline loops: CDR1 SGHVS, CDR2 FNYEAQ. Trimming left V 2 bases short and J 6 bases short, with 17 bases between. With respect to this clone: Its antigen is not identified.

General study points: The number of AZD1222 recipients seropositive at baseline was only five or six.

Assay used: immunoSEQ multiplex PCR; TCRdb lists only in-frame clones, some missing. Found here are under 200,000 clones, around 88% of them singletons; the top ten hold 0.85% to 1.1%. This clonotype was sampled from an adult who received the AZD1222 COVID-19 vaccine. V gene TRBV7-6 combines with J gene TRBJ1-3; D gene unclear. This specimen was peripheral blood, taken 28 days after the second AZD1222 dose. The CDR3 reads CASSLLPPTEANTIYF. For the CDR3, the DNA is TGTGCCAGCAGCTTATTGCCCCCCACAGAAGCAAACACCATATATTTT. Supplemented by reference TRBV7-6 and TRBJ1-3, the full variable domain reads GAGVSQSPRYKVTKRGQDVALRCDPISGHVSLYWYRQALGQGPEFLTYFNYEAQQDKSGLPNDRFSAERPEGSISTLTIQRTEQRDSAMYRCASSLLPPTEANTIYFGEGSWLTVV.